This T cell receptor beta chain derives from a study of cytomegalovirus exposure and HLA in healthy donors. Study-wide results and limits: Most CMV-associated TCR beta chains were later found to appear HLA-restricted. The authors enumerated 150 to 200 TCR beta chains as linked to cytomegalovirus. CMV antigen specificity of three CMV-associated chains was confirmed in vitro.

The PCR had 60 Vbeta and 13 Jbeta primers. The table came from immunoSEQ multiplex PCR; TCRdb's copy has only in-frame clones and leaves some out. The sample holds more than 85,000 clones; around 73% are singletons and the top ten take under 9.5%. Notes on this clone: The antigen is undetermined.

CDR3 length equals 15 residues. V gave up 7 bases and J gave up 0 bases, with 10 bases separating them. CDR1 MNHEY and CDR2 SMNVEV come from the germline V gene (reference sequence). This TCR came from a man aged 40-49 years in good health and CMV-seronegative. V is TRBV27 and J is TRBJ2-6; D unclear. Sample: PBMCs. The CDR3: CASTSGSSGANVLTF. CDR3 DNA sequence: TGTGCCAGCACTTCAGGCTCCTCTGGGGCCAACGTCCTGACTTTC.